What follows describes a single T cell receptor beta chain. Its antigen remains unidentified. The data stem from a study of cytomegalovirus exposure and HLA in healthy donors. Findings of the study overall: Per a later analysis, approximately 16,000 TCR beta sequences showed association with HLA alleles at 0.05 false discovery rate. In vitro testing confirmed three CMV-associated chains as specific for CMV antigens. 87-base-pair reads could not separate some V segments, including TRBV6-2 and TRBV6-3.

Germline assignment: CDR1 SNHLY and CDR2 FYNNEI. Trimming stripped 2 bases from V and 6 bases from J, with 12 bases between. The CDR3 length is 14 residues. Use of 60 Vbeta and 13 Jbeta primers characterized the PCR. Methods used by the authors: Roughly 11 million shared chains were among 65 million to 85 million unique TCR beta chains counted in a later analysis. Data came from immunoSEQ multiplex PCR; TCRdb stores just in-frame clones and leaves some out. V, J and clone size are taken as reported in that table, and D and trimming were inferred from the DNA itself. The sample lists a few hundred thousand clones; over 75% were seen once.

The TCR originated in a young woman in good health and CMV-seronegative. Specimen: PBMCs. This chain connects TRBV2 to TRBJ2-3, with D possibly TRBD2 on 6 matching bases. In DNA form, the CDR3 reads TGTGCCAGCAGTGAATGGCGGGGATGGGATACGCAGTATTTT. This translates into CASSEWRGWDTQYF.